Following are 7 T cell receptor beta chains from one sample sequenced in a study of T cells in Graves' hyperthyroidism and ophthalmopathy. TCR beta CDR3 region amplification was performed from RNA transcripts. TCR CDR3 underwent first-round RT-PCR with the HTBI primer set. TCRdb independently ran MiXCR on the multiplex PCR reads; one entry per CDR3 protein. Among more than 300,000 distinct CDR3 sequences, over 11% were seen once, and the ten largest hold approximately 9.9%. Sequenced material: blood. These receptors came from a woman in her fifties or sixties with Graves' hyperthyroidism.

This clonotype was counted many times. V usage is TRBV7-9 and J usage is TRBJ2-7; 7 bases agree with TRBD1. This CDR3 contains 14 residues. With V trimmed by 4 bases and J by 5 bases, 8 bases remained unmatched. In germline, CDR1 is SEHNR, CDR2 FQNEAQ (reference sequence). As DNA, the CDR3 is TGTGCCAGCAGCTCCTCCGGAACAGGGGACGAGCAGTACTTC. It is translated as CASSSSGTGDEQYF.

This clonotype was seen at least ten times. The chain joins TRBV18 to TRBJ2-6; D remains ambiguous. CDR3 length: 15 residues. Trimming removed 5 bases at V and 0 bases at J, with 8 bases between. Germline CDR1 reads KGHSH; CDR2 reads LQKENI. CDR3 in amino acids: CASSWQSSGANVLTF. For the CDR3, the DNA is TGTGCCAGCTCATGGCAGAGCTCTGGGGCCAACGTCCTGACTTTC.

This clonotype was counted only a few times. J is TRBJ1-5 and V is TRBV12-3 or TRBV12-4; the D is unclear. The CDR3 loop spans 14 amino acids. V lost 1 base, J lost 5 bases, and 9 bases lay in between. This chain's CDR3 is CASSLVWVDQPQHF. Here the CDR3 DNA reads TGTGCCAGCAGTTTAGTTTGGGTGGATCAGCCCCAGCATTTT.

A remark on this clonotype: Possible read error: a much larger clone is one base away. The J gene is TRBJ2-3, the V gene TRBV2; 11 bases align to TRBD2. Germline V lookup: CDR1 SNHLY, CDR2 FYNNEI. CDR3 length equals 15 residues. Here the CDR3 DNA reads TGTGCCAGCACCGAACTAGCGGGAGTTGGAGATGCGCAGTATTTT. Amino acids: CASTELAGVGDAQYF.

This clonotype was observed at least ten times. This chain uses TRBV2 with TRBJ2-7; no definite D call. This CDR3 is 14 amino acids long. The germline V and J ends were trimmed by 7 bases and 0 bases, with 13 bases remaining between them. In germline, CDR1 is SNHLY, CDR2 FYNNEI. The CDR3 reads CASKVAVSSYEQYF. Written as DNA, the CDR3 is TGTGCCAGCAAAGTAGCCGTTAGCTCCTACGAGCAGTACTTC.

The chain combines TRBV10-3 with TRBJ1-1; no clear D. Germline values: CDR1 ENHRY, CDR2 SYGVKD. The CDR3 length is 12 residues. The ends were cut back, 8 bases at V and 7 bases at J, with 14 bases in the middle. CDR3 nucleotide sequence: TGTGCCATCCGACGTGTTGGGGATGAAGCTTTCTTT. Translation: CAIRRVGDEAFF.

J is TRBJ2-5 and V is TRBV4-1; 9 bases map to TRBD1. Germline V lookup: CDR1 MGHRA, CDR2 YSYEKL. J gave up 5 bases and V 4 bases, and 8 bases lay outside the gene matches. This CDR3 comprises 15 residues. The CDR3 sequence: CASSPEGQGMETQYF. The DNA of the CDR3 is TGCGCCAGCAGCCCGGAAGGACAGGGGATGGAGACCCAGTACTTC.